What follows are 32 T cell receptor beta chains derived from one specimen sequenced in a study of CD8 T cells in Susac syndrome. Random-hexamer reverse transcription was applied to roughly 0.5 to 1 ug RNA. TCRdb processed the immunoSEQ multiplex PCR reads anew with MiXCR; each CDR3 protein has one entry. Of more than 70,000 distinct CDR3 sequences in the sample, approximately 94% were seen once. The source material was CD8+ T cells from PBMCs. The origin of the receptors is a human donor with Susac syndrome.

V usage is TRBV27 and J usage is TRBJ2-7; tentatively, D is TRBD2 (6 bases). Germline CDR1 MNHEY, CDR2 SMNVEV (reference sequence). CDR3 length: 13 residues. The V gene lost 2 bases and the J gene lost 2 bases, with 7 bases spanning the gap. DNA for the CDR3: TGTGCCAGCAGTTTAGCGGGGCCCTACGAGCAGTACTTC. Residues: CASSLAGPYEQYF.

The V and J genes are TRBV20-1 and TRBJ2-7, with TRBD1 matching over 8 bases. Germline V lookup: CDR1 DFQATT, CDR2 SNEGSKA (reference sequence). CDR3 length: 14 amino acids. J gave up 4 bases and V 2 bases, and 7 bases lay outside the gene matches. The CDR3 reads CSARSGQGVYEQYF. As DNA, the CDR3 is TGCAGTGCTAGATCAGGACAGGGAGTATACGAGCAGTACTTC.

The rearrangement links TRBV5-6 to TRBJ2-1; 14 nucleotides match TRBD2. This CDR3 spans 16 amino acids. Germline V lookup: CDR1 SGHDT, CDR2 YYEEEE. J gave up 8 bases and V 2 bases, and 6 bases lay outside the gene matches. The CDR3: CASSLETSGGAYEQFF. The CDR3 nucleotides are TGTGCCAGCAGCTTAGAGACTAGCGGGGGGGCCTATGAGCAGTTCTTC.

This chain joins TRBV10-3 and TRBJ1-1; D is perhaps TRBD1 (5 bases). In germline, CDR1 is ENHRY, CDR2 SYGVKD. The length of the CDR3 is 15 residues. V was clipped by 3 bases and J by 2 bases, with 13 bases between them. CDR3 coding DNA: TGTGCCATCAGTGAAGGCAGGGCAAGCAACACTGAAGCTTTCTTT. This sequence encodes CAISEGRASNTEAFF.

The V gene is TRBV6-2 or TRBV6-3, the J gene TRBJ2-1; 13 nucleotides line up with TRBD2. V shed 6 bases and J 4 bases; nucleotides not matched to a gene: 6. From germline, CDR1 is MNHEY and CDR2 SVGEGT. The CDR3 is 16 residues long. The chain's CDR3 is CASSPEGLAGYNEQFF. In DNA, the CDR3 is TGTGCCAGCAGCCCCGAGGGACTAGCGGGGTACAATGAGCAGTTCTTC.

This chain joins TRBV20-1 and TRBJ2-2; D remains ambiguous. Germline lookup yields CDR1 DFQATT and CDR2 SNEGSKA (reference sequence). V was pared by 1 base and J by 1 base, with 10 bases between. The CDR3 extends over 15 amino acids. In nucleotides, the CDR3 is TGCAGTGCTAGAGTTAAAGTGTTGAACACCGGGGAGCTGTTTTTT. This sequence encodes CSARVKVLNTGELFF.

The chain employs TRBV11-2 and TRBJ2-2; 15 positions agree with TRBD2. The CDR3 is 18 amino acids. With V trimmed by 5 bases and J by 5 bases, 9 bases remained unmatched. Germline V CDR1 and CDR2: SGHAT, FQNNGV. Written as DNA, the CDR3 is TGTGCCAGCAGCCCCTGGACTAGCGGGGGGGCTTATACCGGGGAGCTGTTTTTT. As protein: CASSPWTSGGAYTGELFF.

The chain joins TRBV4-3 to TRBJ2-3; D gene unclear. The V and J ends lost 0 bases and 3 bases respectively, with 7 bases between them. The V gene's germline CDR1 is LGHNA and CDR2 YSLEER. The CDR3 runs 14 residues. The DNA for the CDR3 is TGCGCCAGCAGCCAAGATCCTTTAACAGATACGCAGTATTTT. It translates to CASSQDPLTDTQYF.

This clonotype was seen only a few times. The CDR3 DNA reads as TGTGCCAGCAGTCCTAGAGGAAGGTATGGCTACACCTTC. It codes for CASSPRGRYGYTF. J is TRBJ1-2 and V is TRBV25-1; no reliable D call. The CDR3 consists of 13 residues. The V end lost 5 bases, the J end lost 5 bases, and 12 bases lay between the germline ends. The germline V gene encodes CDR1 MGHDK and CDR2 SYGVNS.

This rearrangement joins TRBV6-5 to TRBJ2-1; 7 bases fit TRBD1. Germline-derived CDR1 and CDR2 are MNHEY and SVGAGI. CDR3 length equals 16 residues. V gave up 2 bases and J gave up 5 bases; unmatched junction bases: 9. The CDR3 is CASSYVRQGRNNEQFF. The CDR3 nucleotides read TGTGCCAGCAGTTACGTCCGACAGGGAAGGAACAATGAGCAGTTCTTC.

This chain connects TRBV12-3 or TRBV12-4 to TRBJ1-4; the match to TRBD1 covers 8 bases. The ends lost 8 bases at V and 4 bases at J; junction bases unmatched: 6. This CDR3 contains 14 residues. The CDR3 sequence: CASGWTGLNEKLFF. Here the CDR3 DNA reads TGTGCCAGCGGGTGGACAGGGCTTAATGAAAAACTGTTTTTT.

V is TRBV5-1 and J is TRBJ2-3; no reliable D call. Germline CDR1 reads SGHRS; CDR2 reads YFSETQ. The CDR3 totals 16 residues. Trimming removed 4 bases at V and 2 bases at J, with 17 bases between. This chain's CDR3 is CASSQILAAPTDTQYF. The CDR3 DNA is TGCGCCAGCAGCCAAATCTTAGCAGCTCCCACAGATACGCAGTATTTT.

The gene calls are TRBV28 and TRBJ2-7; D perhaps matches TRBD1 (6 bases). CDR3 length: 14 residues. V was cut by 5 bases and J by 5 bases, with 16 bases left in between. CDR1 and CDR2 from the germline V gene are MDHEN and SYDVKM. The CDR3 spells CASSLRDTNDEQYF. The CDR3 nucleotides are TGTGCCAGCAGTCTCCGGGACACGAACGACGAGCAGTACTTC.

The J gene is TRBJ2-2, the V gene TRBV27; D is perhaps TRBD1 (6 bases). Germline V gene lookup returns CDR1 MNHEY and CDR2 SMNVEV (reference sequence). V was shortened by 6 bases and J by 6 bases, with 8 bases between the two germline ends. CDR3 length equals 12 residues. The CDR3 nucleotides read TGTGCCAGCAGCAGGGGAGCCGGGGAGCTGTTTTTT. Translating gives CASSRGAGELFF.

The rearrangement links TRBV28 to TRBJ2-3; no clear D gene. Trimming shortened V by 4 bases and J by 0 bases, and 8 bases separated the two germline ends. CDR3 length: 14 residues. Germline loops: CDR1 MDHEN, CDR2 SYDVKM. The CDR3 spells CASSSGASTDTQYF. In DNA, the CDR3 is TGTGCCAGCAGTTCAGGAGCTAGCACAGATACGCAGTATTTT. The full variable domain, completed using reference TRBV28 and TRBJ2-3, is DVKVTQSSRYLVKRTGEKVFLECVQDMDHENMFWYRQDPGLGLRLIYFSYDVKMKEKGDIPEGYSVSREKKERFSLILESASTNQTSMYLCASSSGASTDTQYFGPGTRLTVL.

The chain links TRBV7-6 to TRBJ1-5; perhaps TRBD1 as D (5 bases). Deletions cut 1 base from V and 6 bases from J, with 7 bases between. CDR1 is SGHVS and CDR2 is FNYEAQ in the germline V gene. CDR3 length equals 13 residues. The CDR3 sequence: CASSLGGVQPQHF. CDR3 DNA sequence: TGTGCCAGCAGCTTAGGGGGGGTTCAGCCCCAGCATTTT. Full variable domain (missing parts from reference TRBV7-6 and TRBJ1-5): GAGVSQSPRYKVTKRGQDVALRCDPISGHVSLYWYRQALGQGPEFLTYFNYEAQQDKSGLPNDRFSAERPEGSISTLTIQRTEQRDSAMYRCASSLGGVQPQHFGDGTRLSIL.

In regard to this clonotype: Sequence at one end of the junction differs from germline and may be a read error. The genes are TRBV3-1 and TRBJ1-1; D perhaps matches TRBD1 (5 bases). The CDR3 contains 14 residues. Germline loops: CDR1 LGHDT, CDR2 YNNKEL (reference sequence). The CDR3 DNA sequence: TGTGCCAGCAGCTCCTTTGGGGCGAACGCTGAAGCTTTCTTT. Translated, it gives CASSSFGANAEAFF.

This chain links TRBV2 with TRBJ2-7; 11 bases map to TRBD1. The CDR3 consists of 16 residues. The germline gives CDR1 SNHLY, CDR2 FYNNEI. Trimming at V came to 6 bases and at J to 7 bases, leaving 14 bases not matched to a gene. In DNA form, the CDR3 reads TGTGCCAGCAGCTATATTCCCGGACAGGGGGCGTTGGAGCAGTACTTC. Its protein product is CASSYIPGQGALEQYF.

The chain carries TRBV7-9 and TRBJ2-5; tentative D call: TRBD1 (6 bases). The V gene's germline CDR1 is SEHNR and CDR2 FQNEAQ (reference sequence). The CDR3 extends over 13 amino acids. Trimming took off 4 bases at V and 10 bases at J, with 16 bases between the two ends. CDR3 in amino acids: CASSSDRFAYQYF. As DNA, the CDR3 is TGTGCCAGCAGCTCCGACAGGTTCGCATACCAGTACTTC. Combining the CDR3 with reference TRBV7-9 and TRBJ2-5 gives the whole variable domain DTGVSQNPRHKITKRGQNVTFRCDPISEHNRLYWYRQTLGQGPEFLTYFQNEAQLEKSRLLSDRFSAERPKGSFSTLEIQRTEQGDSAMYLCASSSDRFAYQYFGPGTRLLVL.

CDR3 sequence reads: CASSPTSGGAYTQYF. CDR3 DNA: TGTGCCAGCAGCCCTACTAGCGGGGGGGCATATACGCAGTATTTT. The chain employs TRBV7-8 and TRBJ2-3, with TRBD2 matching over 13 bases. This CDR3 region has 15 residues. Germline trimming cut 5 bases from V and 7 bases from J; bases unmatched to any gene: 6. Germline CDR1 reads SGHVS; CDR2 reads FQNEAQ.

The V gene is TRBV30, the J gene TRBJ1-5; possibly TRBD1 for D (6 bases). The CDR3 length is 15 residues. CDR1 is GTSNPN, CDR2 SVGIG, per germline (reference sequence). The V gene lost 0 bases and the J gene lost 4 bases, with 13 bases spanning the gap. CDR3 loop: CAWSVMGAENQPQHF. The CDR3 DNA follows: TGTGCCTGGAGTGTAATGGGGGCGGAAAATCAGCCCCAGCATTTT.

V gene TRBV5-1 combines with J gene TRBJ2-5, with a possible D match to TRBD1 (6 bases). V gave up 2 bases and J gave up 0 bases, with 11 bases separating them. CDR1 is SGHRS and CDR2 is YFSETQ in the germline V gene. The CDR3 consists of 15 residues. The CDR3, as DNA: TGCGCCAGCAGCTTCGAGACAGGCTACCAAGAGACCCAGTACTTC. It translates to CASSFETGYQETQYF. Variable domain in full (rest from reference TRBV5-1 and TRBJ2-5): KAGVTQTPRYLIKTRGQQVTLSCSPISGHRSVSWYQQTPGQGLQFLFEYFSETQRNKGNFPGRFSGRQFSNSRSEMNVSTLELGDSALYLCASSFETGYQETQYFGPGTRLLVL.

The J gene is TRBJ2-5, the V gene TRBV2; perhaps D is TRBD1 or TRBD2 (5 bases each). CDR3 length: 14 residues. Trimming cost V 6 bases and J 5 bases, with 16 bases left between them. Germline V gives CDR1 SNHLY, CDR2 FYNNEI. This CDR3 is CASRGDKGRETQYF. The CDR3 coding sequence is TGTGCCAGCAGGGGGGATAAGGGAAGGGAGACCCAGTACTTC.

The chain links TRBV20-1 to TRBJ2-1; possibly TRBD2 for D (8 bases). Trimming shortened V by 2 bases and J by 6 bases, and 17 bases separated the two germline ends. The CDR3 spans 15 residues. From germline, CDR1 is DFQATT and CDR2 SNEGSKA (reference sequence). The CDR3 nucleotides read TGCAGTGCTAGATCGGGAGGGGGCGCTAGCAATGAGCAGTTCTTC. It translates to CSARSGGGASNEQFF.

V usage is TRBV4-3 and J usage is TRBJ1-5, with D tentatively TRBD1 (5 bases). CDR1 is LGHNA, CDR2 YSLEER, per germline. The CDR3 consists of 14 residues. V was clipped by 0 bases and J by 11 bases, with 14 bases between them. The CDR3 loop is CASSQDRGGGAQHF. The CDR3 coding sequence is TGCGCCAGCAGCCAAGACCGGGGTGGGGGGGCCCAGCATTTT.

The chain uses TRBV24-1 and TRBJ2-1; no clear D. V lost 3 bases to trimming and J lost 8 bases, with 4 bases between them. The CDR3 contains 11 residues. In germline, CDR1 is KGHDR, CDR2 SFDVKD. The chain's CDR3 is CATSDIYEQFF. In DNA form, the CDR3 reads TGTGCCACCAGTGATATATATGAGCAGTTCTTC.

This clonotype was detected once. The chain has TRBV19 and TRBJ1-1; 8 nucleotides agree with TRBD1. J lost 0 bases, V lost 8 bases, and 5 bases had no gene match. This CDR3 region has 14 residues. CDR1 LNHDA and CDR2 SQIVND come from the germline V gene (reference sequence). CDR3 bases: TGTGCCAGTGTCCACAGGGGGATGAACACTGAAGCTTTCTTT. Translating it yields CASVHRGMNTEAFF.

CDR3 sequence: CASSFNRDAFQETQYF. CDR3 nucleotide sequence: TGTGCCAGCAGTTTTAATCGTGACGCCTTCCAAGAGACCCAGTACTTC. V gene TRBV12-3 or TRBV12-4 combines with J gene TRBJ2-5, with D hard to call. V was shortened by 3 bases and J by 1 base, with 15 bases between the two germline ends. This CDR3 is built from 16 residues.

This clonotype has a handful of counts. The chain recombines TRBV6-6 with TRBJ2-1; 12 nucleotides line up with TRBD2. The ends lost 4 bases at V and 6 bases at J; junction bases unmatched: 4. CDR3 size: 15 residues. In germline, CDR1 is MNHNY, CDR2 SVGAGI (reference sequence). Written as DNA, the CDR3 is TGTGCCAGCAGTTTACTAGCGGGGGGACCCAATGAGCAGTTCTTC. It specifies CASSLLAGGPNEQFF.

This clonotype showed up just a few times. The rearrangement links TRBV2 to TRBJ2-7; D uncertain. Germline CDR1 is SNHLY and CDR2 is FYNNEI. V was pared by 4 bases and J by 5 bases, with 3 bases between. The CDR3 has 10 amino acids. The CDR3 region is CASSGDEQYF. In nucleotides, the CDR3 is TGTGCCAGCAGTGGGGACGAGCAGTACTTC.

The genes are TRBV7-2 and TRBJ1-2; D is uncertain. Trimming left V 1 base short and J 0 bases short, with 6 bases between. CDR1 is SGHTA and CDR2 is FQGNSA in the germline V gene. This CDR3 is 14 amino acids long. In DNA, the CDR3 is TGTGCCAGCAGCTTAGTTGGCACTAACTATGGCTACACCTTC. Its protein product is CASSLVGTNYGYTF.

The chain employs TRBV4-1 and TRBJ1-1; D not resolved. From germline, CDR1 is MGHRA and CDR2 YSYEKL. This CDR3 is built from 15 residues. V was cut by 1 base and J by 1 base, with 10 bases left in between. CDR3 sequence: CASSQATVRNTEAFF. DNA of the CDR3: TGCGCCAGCAGCCAAGCTACGGTGAGGAACACTGAAGCTTTCTTT.